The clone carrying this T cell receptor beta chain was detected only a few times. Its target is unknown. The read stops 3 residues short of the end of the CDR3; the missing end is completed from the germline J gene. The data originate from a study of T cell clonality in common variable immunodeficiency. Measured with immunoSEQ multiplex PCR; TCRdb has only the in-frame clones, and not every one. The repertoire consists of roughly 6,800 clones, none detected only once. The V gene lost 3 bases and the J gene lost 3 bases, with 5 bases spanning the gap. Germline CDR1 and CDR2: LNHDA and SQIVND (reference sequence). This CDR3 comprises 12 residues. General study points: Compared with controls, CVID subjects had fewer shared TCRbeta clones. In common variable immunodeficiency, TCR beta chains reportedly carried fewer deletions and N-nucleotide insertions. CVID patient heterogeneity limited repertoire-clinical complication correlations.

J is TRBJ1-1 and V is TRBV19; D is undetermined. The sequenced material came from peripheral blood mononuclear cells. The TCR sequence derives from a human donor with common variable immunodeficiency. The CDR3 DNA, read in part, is TGTGCCAGTAGTATTCGGGACACTGAA. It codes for CASSIRDTE. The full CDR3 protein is CASSIRDTEAFF. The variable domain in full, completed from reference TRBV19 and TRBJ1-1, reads DGGITQSPKYLFRKEGQNVTLSCEQNLNHDAMYWYRQDPGQGLRLIYYSQIVNDFQKGDIAEGYSVSREKKESFPLTVTSAQKNPTAFYLCASSIRDTEAFFGQGTRLTVV.